The source of this T cell receptor beta chain is a study of blood T cell repertoires in COVID-19. Study in general: Samples taken during acute and convalescent COVID-19 were collected in the United States, Italy and Spain. PBMCs, B-cell-depleted T cells, or T cells provided the cDNA or gDNA that made up the material.

V lost 0 bases to trimming and J lost 2 bases, with 8 bases between them. Germline CDR1 SGHRS, CDR2 YFSETQ. The CDR3 consists of 14 residues. As concerns this clone: Within the sample, other DNA sequences also encode this same CDR3.

Original handling: Amplified reference gene primers provided the basis for estimating nucleated cell counts. Profiled with immunoSEQ multiplex PCR; TCRdb holds only in-frame clones, not every one. D and trimming were read from the DNA, whereas the V and J calls and clone size are those reported in that table. Here the sample spans a few hundred thousand clones, around 88% being singletons. The Seattle patients joined while their infection was active and were tracked longitudinally afterward. The clonotype originates from a woman aged 30 to 39 with COVID-19, enrolled during active disease. Material: peripheral blood. The gene calls are TRBV5-1 and TRBJ2-5, with D perhaps matching TRBD1 (6 bases). For the CDR3, the DNA is TGCGCCAGCAGCTTGGGCGGACAGCAAGAGACCCAGTACTTC. This translates into CASSLGGQQETQYF. Using reference TRBV5-1 and TRBJ2-5 for the parts outside the CDR3, the full variable domain is KAGVTQTPRYLIKTRGQQVTLSCSPISGHRSVSWYQQTPGQGLQFLFEYFSETQRNKGNFPGRFSGRQFSNSRSEMNVSTLELGDSALYLCASSLGGQQETQYFGPGTRLLVL.